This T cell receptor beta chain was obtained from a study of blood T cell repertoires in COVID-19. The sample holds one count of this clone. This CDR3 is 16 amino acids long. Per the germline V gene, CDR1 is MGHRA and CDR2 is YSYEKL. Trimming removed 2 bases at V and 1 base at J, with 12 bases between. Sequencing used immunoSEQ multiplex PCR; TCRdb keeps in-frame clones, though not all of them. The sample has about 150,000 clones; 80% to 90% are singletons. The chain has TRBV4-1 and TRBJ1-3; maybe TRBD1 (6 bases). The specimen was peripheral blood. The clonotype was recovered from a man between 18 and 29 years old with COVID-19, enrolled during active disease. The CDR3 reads CASSQTDSASGNTIYF. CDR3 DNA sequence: TGCGCCAGCAGCCAAACGGACAGTGCATCTGGAAACACCATATATTTT.